This entry lists 14 T cell receptor beta chains sequenced from one sample in a study of T-cell reconstitution after alpha-beta-depleted transplantation in children. Unique molecular identifiers were incorporated into the prepared TCRbeta library. TCRdb ran MiXCR on the PCR reads and lists one entry per CDR3 protein. Seen here are about 130,000 distinct CDR3 sequences, roughly 10% observed once, and the top ten hold 24%. Sequences were derived from PBMCs, mostly from graft donor cells, sampled 180 days after TCRalphabeta/CD19-depleted stem cell transplant. These receptors were collected from a girl under three years old who had a stem cell transplant for combined immunodeficiency, so the T cells may come from the graft donor.

This clonotype was seen a handful of times. The genes are TRBV6-2 or TRBV6-3 and TRBJ2-7, with D perhaps assigned TRBD1 or TRBD2 (5 bases each). The V end was cut by 6 bases, the J end by 4 bases, with 10 bases between. CDR3 size: 12 residues. In germline, CDR1 is MNHEY, CDR2 SVGEGT. CDR3 amino acids: CASSNGAYEQYF. As DNA, the CDR3 is TGTGCCAGCAGCAACGGGGCGTACGAGCAGTACTTC.

This clonotype has only a few counts. CDR3 DNA sequence: TGTGCCACCAGTGACGCGGGGGGGCACTATGGCTACACCTTC. This codes for CATSDAGGHYGYTF. The genes are TRBV24-1 and TRBJ1-2; possibly TRBD1 for D (6 bases). This CDR3 comprises 14 residues. The V end was cut by 4 bases, the J end by 3 bases, with 11 bases between. Per the germline V gene, CDR1 is KGHDR and CDR2 is SFDVKD.

This clonotype showed up just a few times. V is TRBV29-1 and J is TRBJ1-1, with D possibly matching TRBD1 (6 bases). V lost 6 bases to trimming and J lost 1 base, with 12 bases between them. This CDR3 spans 13 amino acids. In germline, CDR1 is SQVTM, CDR2 ANQGSEA. The DNA of the CDR3 is TGCAGCGTCGAACCGGGACAGAACACTGAAGCTTTCTTT. Protein: CSVEPGQNTEAFF. Full variable domain (remainder filled in from reference TRBV29-1 and TRBJ1-1): SAVISQKPSRDICQRGTSLTIQCQVDSQVTMMFWYRQQPGQSLTLIATANQGSEATYESGFVIDKFPISRPNLTFSTLTVSNMSPEDSSIYLCSVEPGQNTEAFFGQGTRLTVV.

The table lists this clonotype with a few counts. The J gene is TRBJ2-2, the V gene TRBV20-1, with D possibly being TRBD2 (5 bases). Germline V gene data show CDR1 as DFQATT and CDR2 as SNEGSKA (reference sequence). The V and J ends lost 3 bases and 0 bases respectively, with 11 bases between them. There are 15 residues in the CDR3. CDR3 DNA: TGCAGTGCTAGGGAACAGCGGTCGAACACCGGGGAGCTGTTTTTT. Amino acid sequence: CSAREQRSNTGELFF.

This clonotype was counted only a few times. The chain uses TRBV4-3 and TRBJ2-3; the match to TRBD2 covers 12 bases. With 5 bases clipped from V and 0 bases from J, the junction kept 15 bases outside the gene matches. Germline values: CDR1 LGHNA, CDR2 YSLEER. The CDR3 is 20 residues long. As DNA, the CDR3 is TGCGCCAGCAGCGAATACAGGGGGCCACTAGCGGGAGGTAGCACAGATACGCAGTATTTT. It specifies CASSEYRGPLAGGSTDTQYF.

Only a few counts were recorded for this clonotype. The rearrangement links TRBV18 to TRBJ2-1, with D maybe TRBD2 (6 bases). V shed 0 bases and J shed 6 bases, with 12 bases lying between them. There are 15 residues in the CDR3. The germline V gene encodes CDR1 KGHSH and CDR2 LQKENI. This CDR3 reads CASSPPSTSPNEQFF. For the CDR3, the DNA is TGTGCCAGCTCACCACCTAGCACTAGCCCCAATGAGCAGTTCTTC.

The table lists this clonotype with a few counts. The CDR3 reads CASSVEGQADTQYF. The CDR3 bases are TGTGCCAGCAGCGTAGAGGGACAGGCCGATACGCAGTATTTT. The chain links TRBV9 to TRBJ2-3; 8 nucleotides align to TRBD1. Germline V lookup: CDR1 SGDLS, CDR2 YYNGEE. This CDR3 contains 14 residues. V dropped 0 bases and J dropped 6; count of bases not matched to a gene: 3. The variable domain in full, completed from reference TRBV9 and TRBJ2-3, reads DSGVTQTPKHLITATGQRVTLRCSPRSGDLSVYWYQQSLDQGLQFLIQYYNGEERAKGNILERFSAQQFPDLHSELNLSSLELGDSALYFCASSVEGQADTQYFGPGTRLTVL.

This clonotype was detected only a few times. The CDR3: CASSPRGESGELFF. The CDR3 DNA reads TGCGCCAGCAGCCCCCGGGGGGAGAGCGGGGAGCTGTTTTTT. The genes are TRBV5-1 and TRBJ2-2, with 7 bases fitting TRBD2. Trimming cost V 4 bases and J 7 bases; bases outside gene matches: 7. The CDR3 length is 14 residues. Germline CDR1 is SGHRS and CDR2 is YFSETQ.

There are a few counts of this clonotype. CDR3 bases: TGCAGTGCTAGAGTTGCCCAGGGAGATAACACCGGGGAGCTGTTTTTT. Its protein product is CSARVAQGDNTGELFF. The genes are TRBV20-1 and TRBJ2-2; D may be TRBD1 or TRBD2 (5 bases each). The CDR3 has 16 residues. Per the germline V gene, CDR1 is DFQATT and CDR2 is SNEGSKA (reference sequence). V lost 1 base, J lost 2 bases, and 14 bases lay in between.

This sequence joins TRBV19 and TRBJ2-1; 11 nucleotides match TRBD2. CDR3 length equals 17 residues. The ends lost 6 bases at V and 7 bases at J; junction bases unmatched: 14. Germline V lookup: CDR1 LNHDA, CDR2 SQIVND (reference sequence). CDR3 sequence (DNA): TGTGCCAGTAGCCCCCTATTACTAGCGGGAGCTTGGAATGAGCAGTTCTTC. It specifies CASSPLLLAGAWNEQFF.

The rearrangement links TRBV7-2 to TRBJ1-1; D ambiguous. V gave up 2 bases and J gave up 1 base, with 17 bases separating them. The CDR3 contains 17 residues. Germline-derived CDR1 and CDR2 are SGHTA and FQGNSA. The CDR3 reads CASSLPRRGRANTEAFF. As DNA, the CDR3 is TGTGCCAGCAGCTTACCCCGCCGGGGAAGGGCGAACACTGAAGCTTTCTTT.

This clonotype was found a few times. This rearrangement joins TRBV5-1 to TRBJ1-2, with TRBD1 matching over 7 bases. Germline V CDR1 and CDR2: SGHRS, YFSETQ. With 5 bases clipped from V and 6 bases from J, the junction kept 10 bases outside the gene matches. The CDR3 sequence is 14 residues long. CDR3 sequence (DNA): TGCGCCAGCAGAGATACGGGACAGCCTCATGGCTACACCTTC. Protein product: CASRDTGQPHGYTF.

This clonotype was seen more than once but under ten times. J is TRBJ1-5 and V is TRBV28, with 9 bases fitting TRBD1. After removal of 6 bases from V and 0 bases from J, the junction contained 6 bases not matched to a gene. The germline V gene encodes CDR1 MDHEN and CDR2 SYDVKM. This CDR3 is 16 amino acids long. The CDR3 protein is CASSPGTGNSNQPQHF. In DNA form, the CDR3 reads TGTGCCAGCAGCCCCGGGACAGGGAATAGCAATCAGCCCCAGCATTTT.

The rearrangement joins TRBV24-1 to TRBJ1-1, with D uncertain. The ends were cut back, 3 bases at V and 6 bases at J, with 10 bases in the middle. Germline CDR1 KGHDR, CDR2 SFDVKD. The CDR3 consists of 13 residues. The CDR3 loop reads CATSDNLRAEAFF. The CDR3 DNA follows: TGTGCCACCAGTGATAACCTAAGGGCTGAAGCTTTCTTT.